Shown below are 4 T cell receptor beta chains from a single sample sequenced in a study of blood T cell repertoires in COVID-19. Clones were sequenced by immunoSEQ multiplex PCR, and TCRdb holds only the in-frame ones, with some missing. The sample includes 140,000 or so clones, 89% of them seen just once. Sequenced sample: peripheral blood. The receptors here all came from a human donor in a cohort sampled during active COVID-19.

The chain is built from TRBV6-6 and TRBJ1-2; possibly TRBD1 for D (6 bases). The CDR3 is made up of 18 amino acids. The V end was cut by 5 bases, the J end by 0 bases, with 22 bases between. Per the germline V gene, CDR1 is MNHNY and CDR2 is SVGAGI (reference sequence). CDR3 nucleotides: TGTGCCAGCAGTCGGAGTCGGGTTACAGGGTCGGCTAACTATGGCTACACCTTC. This sequence encodes CASSRSRVTGSANYGYTF.

V is TRBV6-6 and J is TRBJ1-4; 8 bases are shared with TRBD1. V lost 2 bases, J lost 6 bases, and 8 bases stayed unmatched. Per germline, CDR1 MNHNY and CDR2 SVGAGI (reference sequence). This CDR3 spans 16 amino acids. This chain's CDR3 is CASSYRPGGSDEKLFF. The CDR3 DNA reads as TGTGCCAGCAGTTACCGACCAGGGGGCTCGGATGAAAAACTGTTTTTT.

For the CDR3, the DNA is TGTGCCAGCTCAGACTCCCGCCACCTTGGAGCTGAAGCTTTCTTT. This translates into CASSDSRHLGAEAFF. This chain joins TRBV18 and TRBJ1-1; D not certain. Trimming cost V 5 bases and J 6 bases, with 19 bases left between them. The CDR3 contains 15 residues. Germline V lookup: CDR1 KGHSH, CDR2 LQKENI.

The chain's CDR3 is CASSPNSYEQYF. The DNA of the CDR3 is TGTGCCAGCAGTCCCAACTCCTACGAGCAGTACTTC. This chain uses TRBV27 with TRBJ2-7; D is unclear. V was shortened by 5 bases and J by 0 bases, with 5 bases between the two germline ends. The CDR3 has 12 amino acids. Germline loops: CDR1 MNHEY, CDR2 SMNVEV (reference sequence).